This is a list of T cell receptor beta chains from one sample in a study of shared clonotypes between healthy human individuals. Produced via immunoSEQ multiplex PCR; TCRdb's table is partial and in-frame only. The sample yields 730,000 or so clones, around 72% seen once. The sample consisted of memory CD4+ T cells sorted from blood. Receptors were obtained from a woman in her 30s in good health. The CDR3 runs from the conserved cysteine through the conserved F or W. Fields, in order: D gene, J gene, V gene, clone size, CDR3 protein, CDR3 DNA. A D gene is named only where the DNA matches it firmly. Only some rows state a clone size, as once, few, many or a class for expanded clones.

TRBD1	TRBJ2-3	TRBV9	.	CASSDRDRVSDTQYF	TGTGCCAGCAGCGACCGGGACAGGGTCTCAGATACGCAGTATTTT
.	TRBJ2-7	TRBV7-2	.	CASSNGGRYEQYF	TGTGCCAGCAGCAACGGCGGCCGTTACGAGCAGTACTTC
TRBD1	TRBJ1-3	TRBV28	.	CASSFNRGYTIYF	TGTGCCAGCAGTTTCAACAGGGGCTACACCATATATTTT
.	TRBJ1-1	TRBV5-1	few	CATRDTNTNTEAFF	TGCGCCACCCGGGACACTAATACGAACACTGAAGCTTTCTTT
TRBD1	TRBJ1-5	TRBV28	.	CASTQAGGSNQPQHF	TGTGCCAGCACCCAGGCAGGGGGGAGCAATCAGCCCCAGCATTTT
TRBD1	TRBJ2-7	TRBV18	.	CASSPNDRDEQYF	TGTGCCAGCTCACCTAACGACAGGGACGAGCAGTACTTC
.	TRBJ1-1	TRBV28	.	CASSLGDVITEAFF	TGTGCCAGCAGTTTGGGGGACGTAATAACTGAAGCTTTCTTT
TRBD1	TRBJ2-4	TRBV28	few	CASRGQGVKNIQYF	TGTGCCAGCAGGGGCCAGGGGGTCAAAAACATTCAGTACTTC
TRBD2	TRBJ2-2	TRBV29-1	.	CSVEDSSGLAGVITGELFF	TGCAGCGTTGAAGATTCAAGCGGACTAGCGGGAGTTATCACCGGGGAGCTGTTTTTT
.	TRBJ1-5	TRBV7-2	.	CASSLAFGSGRQPQHF	TGTGCCAGCAGCTTAGCTTTCGGGAGTGGCAGGCAGCCCCAGCATTTT
TRBD1	TRBJ1-1	TRBV27	.	CASSFRGQNTEAFF	TGTGCCAGCAGTTTCAGGGGGCAGAACACTGAAGCTTTCTTT
.	TRBJ1-4	TRBV29-1	.	CSVLPGNEKLFF	TGCAGCGTCCTTCCGGGTAATGAAAAACTGTTTTTT
.	TRBJ2-6	TRBV10-2	.	CASRERPGANVLTF	TGCGCCAGCAGGGAACGCCCTGGGGCCAACGTCCTGACTTTC
.	TRBJ1-5	TRBV6-1	.	CASLWGLYSNQPQHF	TGTGCCAGCCTCTGGGGTCTGTATAGCAATCAGCCCCAGCATTTT